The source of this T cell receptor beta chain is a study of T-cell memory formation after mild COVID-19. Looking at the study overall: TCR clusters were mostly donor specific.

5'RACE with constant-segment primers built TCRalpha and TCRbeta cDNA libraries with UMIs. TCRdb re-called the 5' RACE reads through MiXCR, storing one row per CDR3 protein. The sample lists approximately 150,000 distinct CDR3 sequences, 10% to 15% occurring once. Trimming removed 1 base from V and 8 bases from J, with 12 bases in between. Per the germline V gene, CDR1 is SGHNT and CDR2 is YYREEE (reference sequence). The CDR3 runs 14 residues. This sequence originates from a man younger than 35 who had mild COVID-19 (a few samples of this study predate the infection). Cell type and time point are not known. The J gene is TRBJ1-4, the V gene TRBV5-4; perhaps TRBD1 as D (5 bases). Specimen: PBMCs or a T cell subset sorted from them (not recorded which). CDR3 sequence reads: CASSLRGGEEKLFF. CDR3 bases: TGTGCCAGCAGCTTGCGGGGCGGTGAGGAAAAACTGTTTTTT.